One T cell receptor (beta chain) is described in this entry. These data belong to a study of OX40 agonist ivuxolimab in advanced cancers. Profiled with immunoSEQ multiplex PCR; TCRdb holds only in-frame clones, not every one. The table records around 50,000 clones, 85% to 90% of them present only once. The CDR3 spans 18 residues. Germline V gene lookup returns CDR1 MNHEY and CDR2 SMNVEV (reference sequence). V was trimmed by 3 bases and J by 2 bases, leaving 22 bases between them. This TCR derives from an adult with an advanced solid tumor such as melanoma, head and neck, liver or kidney cancer. The rearrangement joins TRBV27 to TRBJ2-5; D tentatively reads TRBD1 or TRBD2 (6 bases each). The sample was CD4+ or CD8+ T cells sorted from blood, taken in a trial of the OX40 agonist ivuxolimab. CDR3 sequence: CASSFRGARGGVQETQYF. In DNA, the CDR3 is TGTGCCAGCAGTTTTAGGGGGGCCAGAGGCGGTGTTCAAGAGACCCAGTACTTC.